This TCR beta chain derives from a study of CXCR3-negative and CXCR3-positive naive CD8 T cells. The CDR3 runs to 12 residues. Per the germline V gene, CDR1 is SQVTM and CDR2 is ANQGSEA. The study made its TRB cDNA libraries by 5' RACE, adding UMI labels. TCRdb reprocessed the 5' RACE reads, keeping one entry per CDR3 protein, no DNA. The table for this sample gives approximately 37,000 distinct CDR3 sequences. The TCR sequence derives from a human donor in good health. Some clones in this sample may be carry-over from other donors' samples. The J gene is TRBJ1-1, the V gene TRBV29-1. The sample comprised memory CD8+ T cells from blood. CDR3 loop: CSTWKSDTEAFF.